The next 14 T cell receptor beta chains were all read from a single sample in a study of shared clonotypes between healthy human individuals. Terminally differentiated effector memory CD45RA+ cells were excluded by CCR7 positive selection of CD45RO-negative cells. Clones were read by immunoSEQ multiplex PCR, and TCRdb kept only the in-frame ones, dropping some. The sample carries over 750,000 clones, around 96% recorded once. Sample: naive CD8+ T cells sorted from blood. The receptors stem from a man aged 25 to 40 in good health.

The CDR3 coding sequence is TGTGCCATCAGTGAGTCGGGCAGCGCGAACACCGGGGAGCTGTTTTTT. Amino acid sequence: CAISESGSANTGELFF. The gene calls are TRBV10-3 and TRBJ2-2; no clear D gene. The CDR3 loop spans 16 amino acids. Trimming took 0 bases from V and 0 from J, leaving 8 bases between them. Germline V gives CDR1 ENHRY, CDR2 SYGVKD.

V usage is TRBV4-1 and J usage is TRBJ2-3; 12 bases line up with TRBD2. CDR1 MGHRA and CDR2 YSYEKL come from the germline V gene. This CDR3 has 14 residues. V lost 8 bases to trimming and J lost 4 bases; unmatched junction nucleotides: 4. CDR3 sequence: CASRLAGESDTQYF. DNA for the CDR3: TGCGCCAGCCGACTAGCGGGAGAGTCAGATACGCAGTATTTT.

The CDR3 DNA reads as TGTGCCAGCAGCAGATCGCGGGTGGGCACAGATACGCAGTATTTT. Encoded protein: CASSRSRVGTDTQYF. This chain uses TRBV7-9 with TRBJ2-3, with a possible D match to TRBD2 (5 bases). Germline V gene lookup returns CDR1 SEHNR and CDR2 FQNEAQ (reference sequence). With 5 bases removed from V and 1 base from J, the gap between germline ends came to 13 bases. This CDR3 has 15 residues.

This chain uses TRBV9 with TRBJ2-3; 15 bases match TRBD2. Germline V gives CDR1 SGDLS, CDR2 YYNGEE. The CDR3 is 20 residues long. V was clipped by 0 bases and J by 2 bases; unmatched bases: 10. The CDR3 loop reads CASSVGRTSGRGRSTDTQYF. CDR3 sequence (DNA): TGTGCCAGCAGCGTAGGAAGGACTAGCGGGAGGGGGCGATCCACAGATACGCAGTATTTT.

The chain couples TRBV27 to TRBJ2-3, with D tentatively TRBD1 (5 bases). CDR1 is MNHEY, CDR2 SMNVEV, per germline (reference sequence). The CDR3 sequence is 14 residues long. Trimming pared 5 bases from V and 2 bases from J, leaving 11 bases between. The CDR3 is CASSIRQYTDTQYF. CDR3 bases: TGTGCCAGCAGTATCCGACAGTACACAGATACGCAGTATTTT.

This clone was seen a single time. V is TRBV28 and J is TRBJ2-7; no clear D. From germline, CDR1 is MDHEN and CDR2 SYDVKM. V was trimmed by 8 bases and J by 3 bases, leaving 14 bases between them. The CDR3 is 13 residues long. In DNA, the CDR3 is TGTGCCAGCGGACGGGCCTCAGGCTACGAGCAGTACTTC. As protein: CASGRASGYEQYF.

The gene calls are TRBV7-9 and TRBJ2-2; 10 bases map to TRBD2. Germline assignment: CDR1 SEHNR and CDR2 FQNEAQ (reference sequence). With V trimmed by 5 bases and J by 3 bases, 12 bases remained unmatched. The CDR3 sequence is 18 residues long. The CDR3 sequence: CASSTQLAGKVDTGELFF. CDR3 in DNA: TGTGCCAGCAGCACCCAACTAGCGGGAAAGGTCGACACCGGGGAGCTGTTTTTT.

The gene calls are TRBV7-9 and TRBJ1-4; 7 nucleotides match TRBD1. The junction had 7 bases not matched to a gene; V was cut back by 2 bases and J by 7 bases. CDR1 is SEHNR and CDR2 is FQNEAQ in the germline V gene (reference sequence). CDR3 length equals 15 residues. The CDR3 sequence: CASSLFLGGLEKLFF. The CDR3 DNA follows: TGTGCCAGCAGCTTATTTTTAGGGGGCCTTGAAAAACTGTTTTTT.

The chain employs TRBV10-3 and TRBJ2-7, with 9 bases lining up with TRBD1. Germline lookup yields CDR1 ENHRY and CDR2 SYGVKD. This CDR3 comprises 14 residues. J lost 5 bases, V lost 4 bases, and 6 bases had no gene match. DNA of the CDR3: TGTGCCATCAGTGGCCGGGACAGGGTCGACGAGCAGTACTTC. Encoded protein: CAISGRDRVDEQYF.

The chain joins TRBV2 to TRBJ2-7; 8 nucleotides match TRBD1. CDR1 and CDR2 (germline): SNHLY, FYNNEI. This CDR3 spans 15 amino acids. With V trimmed by 1 base and J by 4 bases, 6 bases remained unmatched. DNA of the CDR3: TGTGCCAGCAGTGAAGAGGGGACAGGCATATACGAGCAGTACTTC. It is translated as CASSEEGTGIYEQYF.

J is TRBJ2-7 and V is TRBV6-4, with D perhaps matching TRBD1 (6 bases). The CDR3 runs to 14 residues. Trimming pared 3 bases from V and 3 bases from J, leaving 12 bases between. The V gene's germline CDR1 is MRHNA and CDR2 SNTAGT. The CDR3 nucleotides are TGTGCCAGCAGTGAACAGGGAAAAGGCTACGAGCAGTACTTC. Translation gives CASSEQGKGYEQYF.

The chain has TRBV7-2 and TRBJ2-1, with TRBD2 matching 9 bases. The CDR3 has 17 residues. Germline V gene sequence: CDR1 SGHTA, CDR2 FQGNSA. With 2 bases clipped from V and 5 bases from J, the junction kept 10 bases outside the gene matches. CDR3 protein: CASSLWEAGGGDNEQFF. The CDR3 DNA follows: TGTGCCAGCAGCTTATGGGAAGCGGGAGGTGGGGACAATGAGCAGTTCTTC.

This chain connects TRBV5-8 to TRBJ1-4; the D gene is possibly TRBD1 (6 bases). This CDR3 comprises 17 residues. Trimming took off 4 bases at V and 10 bases at J, with 26 bases between the two ends. Germline assignment: CDR1 SGHTS and CDR2 YDEGEE. CDR3 in amino acids: CASSLTGPFGLGAKLFF. The CDR3 DNA follows: TGTGCCAGCAGCCTGACAGGCCCTTTTGGGCTAGGCGCAAAACTGTTTTTT.

The genes are TRBV11-2 and TRBJ2-3, with TRBD2 identical over 10 bases. V gave up 1 base and J gave up 3 bases; unmatched junction bases: 1. Germline V gene lookup returns CDR1 SGHAT and CDR2 FQNNGV. The CDR3 runs 15 residues. The CDR3 here is CASSLGAGGTDTQYF. As DNA, the CDR3 is TGTGCCAGCAGCTTAGGAGCGGGAGGGACAGATACGCAGTATTTT.